This TCR beta chain comes out of a study of blood T cell repertoires in COVID-19. The assay was immunoSEQ multiplex PCR, and TCRdb's table has in-frame clones only and misses some. The table has about 150,000 clones, roughly nine tenths seen once; the top ten hold less than 4%. CDR3 size: 14 residues. Trimming at V came to 1 base and at J to 1 base, leaving 0 bases not matched to a gene. From germline, CDR1 is SGHAT and CDR2 FQNNGV. The sample taken for sequencing was peripheral blood. The V and J genes are TRBV11-2 and TRBJ1-1; TRBD1 aligns across 7 bases. This clonotype was obtained from a woman in her sixties with active COVID-19. CDR3 nucleotide sequence: TGTGCCAGCAGCTTAGGGACAGGGAACACTGAAGCTTTCTTT. It encodes CASSLGTGNTEAFF. The whole variable domain, filled in from reference TRBV11-2 and TRBJ1-1, reads EAGVAQSPRYKIIEKRQSVAFWCNPISGHATLYWYQQILGQGPKLLIQFQNNGVVDDSQLPKDRFSAERLKGVDSTLKIQPAKLEDSAVYLCASSLGTGNTEAFFGQGTRLTVV.